This T cell receptor (beta chain) was captured by sequencing in a study of T cells after yellow fever vaccination (dated 2019 in TCRdb). With respect to the entire study: The SMART-Seq v4 Ultra Low Input RNA kit was used to prepare libraries from fractions with low cell numbers. Bulk TCR alpha and beta repertoires were sequenced longitudinally to track T-cell clones before and after primary and booster YFV17D yellow fever vaccination. Two healthy male donors, one aged 18 to 30 and one aged 30 to 40 years, were included in the cohort. Blood samples were taken at several timepoints before and after primary and secondary immunization, and bulk PBMC replicates and cell subsets were isolated.

TCR cDNA was made using 5'RACE template switching, a step that added a universal primer site and unique molecular identifiers. Priming for cDNA synthesis came from both the TCR alpha and TCR beta constant segments. Libraries were amplified in two PCR steps, with sample barcodes and sequencing adapters added in the second step. Sequencing of libraries was done on Illumina HiSeq 2500 (2x100 bp) or NovaSeq (2x150 bp). The original methods were these. Reads were demultiplexed and collapsed into UMI consensus sequences with MIGEC, and V(D)J alignment was performed with MiXCR. Using edgeR on replicate PBMC samples, clonotypes were called vaccine-responding if FDR was below 0.01 and the log2 fold change was above 5 up to day 15. CD4 or CD8 identity was assigned to each bulk clonotype according to whether the clonotype was present at higher abundance in the sequenced CD4 repertoire or the sequenced CD8 repertoire. The public reads were reprocessed in TCRdb via fastp at Q25 and MiXCR, keeping in-frame beta chains. Rows with one shared CDR3 protein collapse into an entry with the most common genes and DNA. Clone size and V and J calls follow TCRdb, not the original study. Present in this sample are 610,000 or so distinct CDR3 sequences, roughly an eighth of which were seen just once. The biggest ten clones account for 14% to 15% of the sample.

Findings and caveats that apply to the study as a whole: Compared with the primary T-cell response, the secondary T-cell response was faster but weaker, reaching its peak on day 5 rather than on day 15. A small fraction of clonotypes showed up in both the CD4 and CD8 compartments, probably as a result of convergent recombination. The study included only a couple of donors, which limits how far the findings can be generalized. Computational filtering was needed because FACS-sorted repertoires could contain abundant contaminating clonotypes from the bulk population. After the booster, most of the clones that had expanded following primary vaccination were detected again (roughly 96% of CD4 and 80% to 90% of CD8), which suggests that memory was broadly maintained.

This clonotype has just a few counts. No antigen is known for it. There are no base qualities to consult, and no much larger clone falls within one base. V loses 0 bases of germline sequence and J loses 10 bases, and the interval between the two ends is 10 bases. The CDR3 covers 13 residues, taking in both the cysteine and the phenylalanine. The only DNA kept is the CDR3, 39 bases in frame from the first base. The germline V gene specifies MNHEY as CDR1 and SVGEGT as CDR2. The sample's treatment or condition label, in plain terms: live attenuated yellow fever vaccine strain. At every blood-draw timepoint, two biological replicates of bulk PBMCs were collected. PBMCs were isolated from peripheral blood using a standard Ficoll-Paque protocol. RNA was extracted with TriZol from bulk PBMCs, CD4 and CD8 fractions, and dextramer-positive and dextramer-negative fractions.

This sequence uses TRBV6-2 or TRBV6-3 and TRBJ2-1; the D gene cannot be resolved beyond TRBD1 or TRBD2, each matching 5 bases. The receptor's source is a man younger than 40 who received the YFV17D yellow fever vaccine. Sequencing was performed on PBMCs, taken on the day of the yellow fever booster vaccination. The CDR3 region reads CASSYSLGDEQFF. The DNA is as follows: TGTGCCAGCAGTTACTCGTTAGGGGACGAGCAGTTCTTC.